A single sample gave rise to the 3 T cell receptor beta chains below, sequenced in a study of cytomegalovirus exposure and HLA in healthy donors. A multiplex PCR was run with 60 Vbeta primers and 13 Jbeta primers. Measured with immunoSEQ multiplex PCR; TCRdb has only the in-frame clones, and not every one. The data hold some 200,000 clones, with approximately 59% observed a single time. Sequencing input: PBMCs. The receptor source for this set is a man aged 40-49 years in good health and CMV-seronegative.

This chain connects TRBV7-2 to TRBJ2-3, with 10 bases aligning to TRBD2. The CDR3 spans 17 residues. J gave up 0 bases and V 1 base, and 4 bases lay outside the gene matches. Looked up from germline, CDR1 is SGHTA and CDR2 is FQGNSA. This chain's CDR3 is CASSLVVAGGSTDTQYF. As DNA, the CDR3 is TGTGCCAGCAGCTTAGTAGTAGCGGGGGGAAGCACAGATACGCAGTATTTT.

The rearrangement links TRBV16 to TRBJ1-1; D not resolved. Germline CDR1 reads KGHSY; CDR2 reads FQNENV. The V end was cut by 4 bases, the J end by 1 base, with 13 bases between. The CDR3 is made up of 15 amino acids. DNA of the CDR3: TGTGCCAGCAGCCCCCTGGAGTTCCCGAACACTGAAGCTTTCTTT. Protein: CASSPLEFPNTEAFF.

The CDR3 sequence: CASSRGGGSEKLFF. Here the CDR3 DNA reads TGCGCCAGCAGCCGAGGGGGGGGGTCTGAAAAACTGTTTTTT. The V and J genes are TRBV5-1 and TRBJ1-4; perhaps TRBD1 as D (6 bases). This CDR3 contains 14 residues. The germline V and J ends were trimmed by 4 bases and 7 bases, with 14 bases remaining between them. CDR1 is SGHRS and CDR2 is YFSETQ in the germline V gene.